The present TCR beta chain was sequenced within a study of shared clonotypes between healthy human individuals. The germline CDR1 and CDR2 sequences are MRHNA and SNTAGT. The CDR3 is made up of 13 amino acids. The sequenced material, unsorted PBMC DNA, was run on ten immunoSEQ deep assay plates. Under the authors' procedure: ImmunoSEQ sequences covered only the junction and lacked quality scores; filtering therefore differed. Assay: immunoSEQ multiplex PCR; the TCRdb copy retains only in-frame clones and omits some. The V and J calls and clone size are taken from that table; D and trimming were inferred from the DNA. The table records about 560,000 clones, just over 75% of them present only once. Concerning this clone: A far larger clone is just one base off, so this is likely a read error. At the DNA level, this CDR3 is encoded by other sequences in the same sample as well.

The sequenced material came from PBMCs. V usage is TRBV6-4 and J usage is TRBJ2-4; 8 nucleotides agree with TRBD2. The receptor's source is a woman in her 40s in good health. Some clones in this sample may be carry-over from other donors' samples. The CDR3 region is CASSETSENIQYF. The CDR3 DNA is TGTGCCAGCAGTGAGACTAGCGAAAACATCCAGTACTTC.